These T cell receptor beta chains were read from a single sample in a study of identifying expanded T cells in peripheral blood. The method was immunoSEQ multiplex PCR; TCRdb's version includes in-frame clones alone and lacks a portion of them. The sample lists 80,000 to 95,000 clones, approximately 88% occurring once. The sample taken for sequencing was blood. These receptors all stem from a person between 18 and 70 years old in good health. CDR3s include the opening cysteine and the closing phenylalanine or tryptophan. A D gene is named only where the DNA matches it firmly. Size is omitted from some rows. Given values are once, few, many or a class for expanded clones.

length	V	size	D	J	CDR3	DNA
16	TRBV7-9	once	TRBD1	TRBJ2-7	CASSSPPGQGTYEQYF	TGTGCCAGCAGCTCCCCACCGGGACAGGGTACCTACGAGCAGTACTTC
15	TRBV9	.	TRBD1	TRBJ2-2	CASSLDRGRTGELFF	TGTGCCAGCAGCTTGGACAGGGGGCGGACCGGGGAGCTGTTTTTT
14	TRBV5-1	.	TRBD2	TRBJ2-7	CASSLTSGSYEQYF	TGCGCCAGCAGTCTGACAAGCGGGAGCTACGAGCAGTACTTC
16	TRBV4-1	.	TRBD1	TRBJ2-2	CASSPGQGGMSGELFF	TGCGCCAGCAGCCCCGGACAGGGTGGTATGTCCGGGGAGCTGTTTTTT
14	TRBV7-8	.	.	TRBJ1-5	CASSLAGSNQPQHF	TGTGCCAGCAGCTTAGCGGGCAGCAATCAGCCCCAGCATTTT
14	TRBV19	.	.	TRBJ1-1	CASSKAGVNTEAFF	TGTGCCAGTTCAAAAGCAGGAGTGAACACTGAAGCTTTCTTT
15	TRBV19	.	TRBD1	TRBJ1-5	CASMDRAGGNQPQHF	TGTGCCAGTATGGACAGGGCGGGGGGCAATCAGCCCCAGCATTTT
13	TRBV2	.	.	TRBJ2-1	CASRPSRINEQFF	TGTGCCAGCAGGCCTAGCAGGATCAATGAGCAGTTCTTC
16	TRBV5-6	few	TRBD2	TRBJ2-2	CASRILAGGNTGELFF	TGTGCCAGCAGAATTTTAGCGGGGGGAAACACCGGGGAGCTGTTTTTT
15	TRBV18	.	.	TRBJ2-6	CASSPPGSGANVLTF	TGTGCCAGCTCACCACCGGGAAGTGGGGCCAACGTCCTGACTTTC
14	TRBV2	.	TRBD2	TRBJ2-5	CASSEGREGPPQYF	TGTGCCAGCAGTGAAGGGCGGGAGGGCCCTCCCCAGTACTTC
13	TRBV28	once	.	TRBJ2-3	CASSLEGADTQYF	TGTGCCAGCAGTTTGGAGGGTGCAGATACGCAGTATTTT
13	TRBV7-8	.	.	TRBJ2-2	CASSLGGTGELFF	TGTGCCAGCAGCTTAGGGGGGACCGGGGAGCTGTTTTTT
12	TRBV10-3	.	TRBD1	TRBJ1-5	CGAGQGDQPQHF	TGTGGGGCAGGACAGGGGGATCAGCCCCAGCATTTT
15	TRBV6-4	.	.	TRBJ1-4	CASSEIGGTNEKLFF	TGTGCCAGCAGTGAGATTGGGGGAACTAATGAAAAACTGTTTTTT
12	TRBV19	.	.	TRBJ1-1	CASSQWNTEAFF	TGTGCCAGTAGTCAGTGGAACACTGAAGCTTTCTTT
15	TRBV28	.	.	TRBJ1-5	CASSLWGASNQPQHF	TGTGCCAGCAGTTTATGGGGGGCTAGCAATCAGCCCCAGCATTTT
14	TRBV19	.	TRBD2	TRBJ2-1	CASSIKRGGREQFF	TGTGCCAGTAGTATTAAGCGGGGGGGCCGTGAGCAGTTCTTC
11	TRBV5-1	.	.	TRBJ2-7	CASSLDYEQYF	TGCGCCAGCAGCTTGGATTACGAGCAGTACTTC
17	TRBV7-9	.	.	TRBJ2-4	CASSLASPLTSKNIQYF	TGTGCCAGCAGCTTAGCTAGCCCTTTAACCTCCAAAAACATTCAGTACTTC
12	TRBV2	.	.	TRBJ2-1	CASSEAGEKQFF	TGTGCCAGCAGTGAAGCAGGGGAAAAGCAGTTCTTC
14	TRBV27	.	.	TRBJ1-3	CASSPRGTGNTIYF	TGTGCCAGCAGTCCCCGGGGGACGGGAAACACCATATATTTT
12	TRBV6-4	once	.	TRBJ2-2	CASSDGTGELFF	TGTGCCAGCAGTGATGGTACCGGGGAGCTGTTTTTT
13	TRBV2	.	.	TRBJ2-3	CASAGRRTDTQYF	TGTGCCAGCGCGGGCCGGCGCACAGATACGCAGTATTTT